The clone carrying this T cell receptor beta chain has only one observation. In the source study's methods: Reference gene primers were amplified, and this amplification served to estimate nucleated cell counts. Using immunoSEQ multiplex PCR, the repertoire was profiled, and TCRdb retains in-frame clones only, with some absent. V and J calls and clone size come straight from that table; D and trimming were deduced from the DNA. The sample carries some 400,000 clones, approximately 87% recorded once. This record comes from a study of blood T cell repertoires in COVID-19. Overall study context: The study drew acute and convalescent COVID-19 samples from the United States, Italy and Spain. The cDNA or gDNA used as material had been derived from T cells, B-cell-depleted T cells, or PBMCs.

Seattle's cohort entered during active infection and was followed longitudinally. The sequencing input was peripheral blood. The origin of this receptor is a woman aged 55-75 years with COVID-19, enrolled during active disease.

The CDR3 sequence: CASSSLDRGSGYTF. The CDR3 DNA reads as TGCGCCAGCAGCTCCTTAGACAGGGGGTCTGGCTACACCTTC. The rearrangement links TRBV5-1 to TRBJ1-2; 9 bases are a match to TRBD1. CDR3 length: 14 residues. The germline V gene has CDR1 SGHRS and CDR2 YFSETQ. J gave up 7 bases and V 3 bases, and 7 bases lay outside the gene matches.